These 10 T cell receptor beta chains originate from one sample sequenced in a study of cytomegalovirus exposure and HLA in healthy donors (dated by TCRdb to the late 2010s). Library creation used the immunoSEQ multiplex PCR assay. For the multiplex PCR, a mixture combining 60 forward primers for TCR Vbeta segments and 13 reverse primers for TCR Jbeta segments was used. TCRdb re-hosts the immuneACCESS table, in-frame sequences only. Its copies lack some clones; in the studies checked, an unresolved V gene accounts for under half of them, and the cause for the rest is not known. This sample is represented by some 95,000 clones; around 68% of them were singletons. Around 1.3% of the sample is taken by the ten largest. Sequencing was carried out using PBMCs. The receptors come from a female donor in good health and CMV-seronegative.

This CDR3 is CSVEDRLTGYEQYF. DNA of the CDR3: TGCAGCGTTGAAGATCGCCTTACGGGGTACGAGCAGTACTTC. The chain uses TRBV29-1 and TRBJ2-7; D perhaps matches TRBD2 (5 bases). Trimming took 0 bases from V and 4 from J, leaving 13 bases between them. This CDR3 has 14 amino acids. The germline V gene encodes CDR1 SQVTM and CDR2 ANQGSEA.

The chain has TRBV29-1 and TRBJ1-1; possibly TRBD1 for D (6 bases). The V gene's germline CDR1 is SQVTM and CDR2 ANQGSEA. Trimming removed 7 bases from V and 1 base from J, with 10 bases in between. There are 12 residues in the CDR3. CDR3 coding DNA: TGCAGCGCCGAAGGGGGGAACACTGAAGCTTTCTTT. Translated: CSAEGGNTEAFF.

This chain links TRBV4-3 with TRBJ2-3; the D gene is possibly TRBD1 (6 bases). This CDR3 spans 16 amino acids. With 4 bases removed from V and 0 bases from J, the gap between germline ends came to 14 bases. Germline CDR1 LGHNA, CDR2 YSLEER. The CDR3 loop is CASSPSGAHSTDTQYF. In DNA, the CDR3 is TGCGCCAGCAGCCCCTCAGGGGCCCATAGCACAGATACGCAGTATTTT.

This clone has only one observation. The chain has TRBV20-1 and TRBJ1-2, with no clear D. The CDR3 spans 10 residues. Germline assignment: CDR1 DFQATT and CDR2 SNEGSKA (reference sequence). The ends were cut back, 5 bases at V and 5 bases at J, with 6 bases in the middle. CDR3 loop: CSASDYGYTF. In nucleotides, the CDR3 is TGCAGTGCTTCAGATTATGGCTACACCTTC.

The chain links TRBV7-2 to TRBJ2-3; D unresolved. Germline CDR1 reads SGHTA; CDR2 reads FQGNSA. The CDR3 consists of 14 residues. With 5 bases removed from V and 0 bases from J, the gap between germline ends came to 9 bases. CDR3 DNA: TGTGCCAGCAGCGCAGGTTATAGCACAGATACGCAGTATTTT. Its protein product is CASSAGYSTDTQYF.

The V call is TRBV19, the J call TRBJ1-2; no reliable D call. The V end lost 4 bases, the J end lost 8 bases, and 14 bases lay between the germline ends. CDR1 and CDR2 (germline): LNHDA, SQIVND (reference sequence). The CDR3 runs 13 residues. CDR3 loop: CASSNAPPRGYTF. CDR3 DNA: TGTGCCAGTAGTAATGCCCCCCCTCGGGGCTACACCTTC.

The chain combines TRBV9 with TRBJ2-1; 7 bases agree with TRBD2. This CDR3 has 15 amino acids. After removal of 0 bases from V and 4 bases from J, the junction contained 4 bases not matched to a gene. The germline V gene has CDR1 SGDLS and CDR2 YYNGEE. CDR3 sequence reads: CASSVDPAGYNEQFF. In DNA, the CDR3 is TGTGCCAGCAGCGTAGATCCAGCGGGGTACAATGAGCAGTTCTTC.

V is TRBV2 and J is TRBJ2-5; D ambiguous. This CDR3 has 14 residues. Germline loops: CDR1 SNHLY, CDR2 FYNNEI. The V gene lost 6 bases and the J gene lost 0 bases, with 11 bases spanning the gap. CDR3 region: CASSVHRDQETQYF. Written as DNA, the CDR3 is TGTGCCAGCAGCGTTCACCGGGACCAAGAGACCCAGTACTTC.

This chain uses TRBV6-6 with TRBJ2-3; D gene uncertain. Trimming removed 6 bases at V and 0 bases at J, with 4 bases between. Germline V gene data show CDR1 as MNHNY and CDR2 as SVGAGI (reference sequence). This CDR3 comprises 12 residues. CDR3 DNA: TGTGCCAGCAGCCCTAGCACAGATACGCAGTATTTT. Encoded protein: CASSPSTDTQYF.

Comments on this clone: The same CDR3 arises from other DNA sequences in this sample as well. J is TRBJ2-5 and V is TRBV6-5; D is possibly TRBD2 (5 bases). The germline V gene has CDR1 MNHEY and CDR2 SVGAGI. This CDR3 has 11 residues. Trimming pared 5 bases from V and 5 bases from J, leaving 6 bases between. In DNA form, the CDR3 reads TGTGCCAGCAGTCCGGGGGAGACCCAGTACTTC. This translates into CASSPGETQYF.